This T cell receptor beta chain appears in the sequencing data of a study of T-cell memory formation after mild COVID-19. TCRdb re-derived calls from the 5' RACE reads in MiXCR, one entry per CDR3 protein. The table shows approximately 390,000 distinct CDR3 sequences, with 15% to 20% occurring only once. This clonotype has only a few counts. Germline V gene lookup returns CDR1 DFQATT and CDR2 SNEGSKA (reference sequence). This CDR3 is 14 amino acids long. V lost 6 bases to trimming and J lost 3 bases; unmatched junction nucleotides: 7. This TCR was recovered from a man aged 18 to 30 who had mild COVID-19 (a few samples of this study predate the infection). Cell type and time point are not known. The sequenced material came from PBMCs or a T cell subset sorted from them (not recorded which). This sequence joins TRBV20-1 and TRBJ2-3; the match to TRBD2 covers 9 bases. CDR3 sequence reads: CSAPREGITDTQYF. DNA of the CDR3: TGCAGTGCACCGCGGGAGGGGATAACAGATACGCAGTATTTT.